Included here is one T cell receptor (beta chain) sequence, with context. This specimen belongs to a study of cytomegalovirus exposure and HLA in healthy donors. 13 Jbeta primers and 60 Vbeta primers were used for the PCR. The data were produced by immunoSEQ multiplex PCR, yet TCRdb's version contains in-frame clones alone and is incomplete. This table has some 40,000 clones, approximately 80% appearing once. The ends lost 5 bases at V and 1 base at J; junction bases unmatched: 10. From germline, CDR1 is MNHGY and CDR2 SVAAGI. The CDR3 is 19 residues long. This TCR was recovered from a woman in her late teens or twenties in good health and CMV-seropositive. The chain uses TRBV6-9 and TRBJ2-1; 14 bases are shared with TRBD2. What was sequenced was PBMCs. The CDR3 loop is CASSLPGTSGSVSYNEQFF. DNA for the CDR3: TGTGCCAGCAGTCTGCCTGGGACTAGCGGGAGTGTTTCCTACAATGAGCAGTTCTTC.